The 19 T cell receptor beta chains given below trace back to one sample, sequenced in a study of cytomegalovirus exposure and HLA in healthy donors. PCR involved 60 Vbeta and 13 Jbeta primers. TCRdb's table, derived via immunoSEQ multiplex PCR, lists solely in-frame clones and lacks some. The sample holds about 130,000 clones, roughly 79% seen once. Sample: PBMCs. The source is a woman aged 45-59 years in good health and CMV-seronegative.

This clone was seen a few times. The chain carries TRBV5-1 and TRBJ2-3, with 10 bases fitting TRBD2. This CDR3 has 16 amino acids. V was pared by 1 base and J by 1 base, with 3 bases of the junction left unmatched. Germline CDR1 is SGHRS and CDR2 is YFSETQ. The CDR3 reads CASSLRSGGGTDTQYF. Written as DNA, the CDR3 is TGCGCCAGCAGCTTGAGAAGCGGGGGGGGCACAGATACGCAGTATTTT.

The CDR3 bases are TGTGCCAGCAGTGAGAGGGACTCTGGGGCCAACGTCCTGACTTTC. Its translation: CASSERDSGANVLTF. V usage is TRBV6-1 and J usage is TRBJ2-6; D possibly corresponds to TRBD2 (5 bases). There are 15 residues in the CDR3. Trimming cost V 3 bases and J 0 bases, with 6 bases left between them. Per the germline V gene, CDR1 is MNHNS and CDR2 is SASEGT.

The chain employs TRBV10-3 and TRBJ2-2; D may be TRBD2 (7 bases). CDR1 ENHRY and CDR2 SYGVKD come from the germline V gene. The CDR3 length is 14 residues. V dropped 4 bases and J dropped 2 bases, with 8 bases sitting between them. The CDR3 protein is CAISGGGNTGELFF. For the CDR3, the DNA is TGTGCCATCAGTGGCGGGGGCAACACCGGGGAGCTGTTTTTT.

This chain connects TRBV19 to TRBJ2-5; 8 positions match TRBD1. Trimming took 6 bases from V and 4 from J; bases not matched to a gene: 10. The CDR3 is made up of 15 amino acids. Looked up from germline, CDR1 is LNHDA and CDR2 is SQIVND (reference sequence). The DNA of the CDR3 is TGTGCCAGTAGAGGGCGAACAGGGGGTACAGAGACCCAGTACTTC. Protein: CASRGRTGGTETQYF.

With regard to this clone: Other DNA sequences in the sample encode the same CDR3. The chain joins TRBV19 to TRBJ2-5; 7 nucleotides line up with TRBD1. Looked up from germline, CDR1 is LNHDA and CDR2 is SQIVND (reference sequence). The CDR3 loop spans 13 amino acids. After removal of 3 bases from V and 4 bases from J, the junction contained 2 bases not matched to a gene. CDR3 amino acids: CASSINRGETQYF. As DNA, the CDR3 is TGTGCCAGTAGTATCAACAGGGGAGAGACCCAGTACTTC.

This clone was counted only a few times. The rearrangement uses TRBV5-1 and TRBJ1-2, with unresolved D. Trimming cost V 0 bases and J 7 bases, with 13 bases left between them. CDR3 length: 14 residues. The V gene's germline CDR1 is SGHRS and CDR2 YFSETQ. This CDR3 is CASSLDGDGVGYTF. CDR3 nucleotides: TGCGCCAGCAGCTTGGACGGGGATGGTGTTGGCTACACCTTC.

This CDR3 reads CASSQKSGGSGELFF. The CDR3 bases are TGCGCCAGCAGCCAGAAGAGTGGTGGGAGCGGGGAGCTGTTTTTT. The chain joins TRBV4-3 to TRBJ2-2; possibly TRBD2 for D (5 bases). Germline CDR1 is LGHNA and CDR2 is YSLEER. V lost 3 bases and J lost 7, with 15 bases in between. The CDR3 extends over 15 amino acids.

V is TRBV28 and J is TRBJ1-5; tentative D call: TRBD1 (6 bases). Germline lookup yields CDR1 MDHEN and CDR2 SYDVKM. There are 14 residues in the CDR3. V lost 5 bases, J lost 4 bases, and 12 bases lay in between. Here the CDR3 reads CASSPGALNQPQHF. The CDR3 DNA follows: TGTGCCAGCAGTCCAGGGGCCCTAAATCAGCCCCAGCATTTT.

About this clone itself: The junction shows a germline mismatch at one end, possibly a read error. The chain joins TRBV7-9 to TRBJ1-5; D unclear. CDR1 is SEHNR and CDR2 is FQNEAQ in the germline V gene (reference sequence). The CDR3 runs 14 residues. The CDR3 loop reads CASSLVGSNQPQNF. The CDR3 DNA reads as TGTGCCAGCAGCTTAGTAGGTAGCAATCAGCCCCAGAATTTT.

The rearrangement links TRBV5-4 to TRBJ2-1, with D possibly matching TRBD1 (6 bases). The CDR3 has 15 amino acids. Trimming shortened V by 4 bases and J by 5 bases, and 16 bases separated the two germline ends. Germline CDR1 reads SGHNT; CDR2 reads YYREEE (reference sequence). The DNA for the CDR3 is TGTGCCAGCAGCCGAAAGGGGGTACGTGACAATGAGCAGTTCTTC. Its protein product is CASSRKGVRDNEQFF.

The V call is TRBV29-1, the J call TRBJ2-2; 8 nucleotides match TRBD2. Germline CDR1 SQVTM, CDR2 ANQGSEA. V was clipped by 5 bases and J by 6 bases; unmatched bases: 11. The CDR3 covers 15 residues. The CDR3 sequence: CSVRGGAGAPGELFF. The CDR3 DNA reads as TGCAGCGTTCGGGGGGGGGCGGGAGCCCCCGGGGAGCTGTTTTTT.

The chain recombines TRBV25-1 with TRBJ2-1; possible D gene TRBD2, 7 bases. This CDR3 contains 17 residues. Trimming shortened V by 0 bases and J by 8 bases, and 20 bases separated the two germline ends. The germline V gene has CDR1 MGHDK and CDR2 SYGVNS. CDR3 DNA sequence: TGTGCCAGCAGTGAATATTTCGTGGGAGGGGGATACGATGAGCAGTTCTTC. Protein sequence: CASSEYFVGGGYDEQFF.

The V call is TRBV30, the J call TRBJ2-3; 7 bases map to TRBD2. The germline CDR1 and CDR2 sequences are GTSNPN and SVGIG (reference sequence). The trim removed 1 base at V and 0 bases at J, leaving 4 bases unmatched. The CDR3 consists of 15 residues. The DNA of the CDR3 is TGTGCCTGGAGTGAAAGCGGGATGAGCACAGATACGCAGTATTTT. Its protein is CAWSESGMSTDTQYF. Full variable domain (rest looked up from reference TRBV30 and TRBJ2-3): SQTIHQWPATLVQPVGSPLSLECTVEGTSNPNLYWYRQAAGRGLQLLFYSVGIGQISSEVPQNLSASRPQDRQFILSSKKLLLSDSGFYLCAWSESGMSTDTQYFGPGTRLTVL.

This CDR3 is CASSWGQNTDTQYF. The CDR3 coding sequence is TGTGCCAGCAGCTGGGGACAAAACACAGATACGCAGTATTTT. V is TRBV5-4 and J is TRBJ2-3, with D perhaps TRBD1 (6 bases). Germline V gene data show CDR1 as SGHNT and CDR2 as YYREEE (reference sequence). Trimming took off 3 bases at V and 2 bases at J, with 10 bases between the two ends. CDR3 length equals 14 residues.

The CDR3 region is CASSQISGLSVKAFF. The CDR3 coding sequence is TGCGCCAGCAGCCAAATCTCGGGACTCTCAGTTAAAGCTTTCTTT. V is TRBV5-1 and J is TRBJ1-1; possible D gene TRBD1, 5 bases. CDR3 length equals 15 residues. V was cut by 4 bases and J by 9 bases, with 22 bases left in between. Germline CDR1 reads SGHRS; CDR2 reads YFSETQ.

This clone came up a few times. The chain joins TRBV19 to TRBJ1-1, with D uncertain. The CDR3 spans 12 residues. Germline CDR1 is LNHDA and CDR2 is SQIVND (reference sequence). The germline V and J ends were trimmed by 5 bases and 5 bases, with 9 bases remaining between them. The DNA for the CDR3 is TGTGCCAGTAGTCCCCAGTATACTGAAGCTTTCTTT. It codes for CASSPQYTEAFF.

DNA for the CDR3: TGTGCCAGCAGTGTTTACCGGTGGGACAGGGCATTAGTGGATGAAAAACTGTTTTTT. Its protein product is CASSVYRWDRALVDEKLFF. The J gene is TRBJ1-4, the V gene TRBV6-4; 9 bases align to TRBD1. The V and J ends lost 4 bases and 6 bases, in that order; junction bases with no gene match: 18. Germline lookup yields CDR1 MRHNA and CDR2 SNTAGT. The CDR3 contains 19 residues.

This clone was seen only once. The V call is TRBV9, the J call TRBJ2-7, with TRBD1 as a possible D gene (6 bases). CDR3 length equals 13 residues. V was pared by 4 bases and J by 3 bases, with 11 bases between. Germline CDR1 is SGDLS and CDR2 is YYNGEE. CDR3 nucleotide sequence: TGTGCCAGCAGCAGGACAGACCTCTACGAGCAGTACTTC. Its protein product is CASSRTDLYEQYF.

This chain joins TRBV7-2 and TRBJ2-7; weak D call: TRBD1 (6 bases). This CDR3 region has 15 residues. Trimming shortened V by 5 bases and J by 2 bases, and 16 bases separated the two germline ends. Germline V gene data show CDR1 as SGHTA and CDR2 as FQGNSA. The CDR3 is CASSGAGTSTYEQYF. CDR3 coding DNA: TGTGCCAGCAGCGGGGCCGGGACATCTACCTACGAGCAGTACTTC.